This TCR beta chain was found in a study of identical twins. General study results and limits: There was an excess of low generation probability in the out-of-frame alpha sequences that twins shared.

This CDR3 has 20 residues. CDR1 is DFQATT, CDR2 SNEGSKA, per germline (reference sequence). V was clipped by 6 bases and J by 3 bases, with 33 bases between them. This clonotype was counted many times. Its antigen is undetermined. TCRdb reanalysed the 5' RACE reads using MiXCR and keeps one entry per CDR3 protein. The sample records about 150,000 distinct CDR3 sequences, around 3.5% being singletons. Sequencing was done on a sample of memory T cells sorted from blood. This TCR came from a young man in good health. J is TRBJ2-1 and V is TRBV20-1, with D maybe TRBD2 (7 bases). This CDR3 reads CSAQSPKGGLARHFYNEQFF. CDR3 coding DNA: TGCAGTGCCCAGAGCCCTAAGGGGGGGCTAGCGAGACATTTCTACAATGAGCAGTTCTTC.